A selection of T cell receptor beta chains follows, all from one sample in a study of T cell responses to AZD1222 COVID-19 vaccine. Libraries were prepared by immunoSEQ multiplex PCR; TCRdb keeps only in-frame clonotypes and omits some of them. This table holds 180,000 or so clones, 92% found once. The sample consisted of peripheral blood, taken 28 days after the second AZD1222 dose. The receptors were gathered from an adult who received the AZD1222 COVID-19 vaccine. CDR3s include the opening cysteine and the closing phenylalanine or tryptophan. The D gene is left open where the match is weak. Clone sizes are given selectively: once, few, many, or a class where the clone is expanded.

clone_size j_call v_call d_call cdr3_aa cdr3_nt
. TRBJ2-7 TRBV18 TRBD1 CASSPVLQGAVSEQYF TGTGCCAGCTCACCAGTTTTGCAGGGGGCTGTCTCCGAGCAGTACTTC
. TRBJ2-3 TRBV4-2 . CASSSRQGGSTDTQYF TGTGCCAGCAGCTCACGACAGGGAGGTAGCACAGATACGCAGTATTTT
. TRBJ1-1 TRBV29-1 TRBD1 CSVAAGGMNTEAFF TGCAGCGTGGCCGCAGGGGGAATGAACACTGAAGCTTTCTTT
. TRBJ2-5 TRBV29-1 . CSVRWQETQYF TGCAGCGTTCGTTGGCAAGAGACCCAGTACTTC
. TRBJ1-3 TRBV5-1 . CASSLVTGISGNTIYF TGCGCCAGCAGCCTAGTAACAGGGATCTCTGGAAACACCATATATTTT
. TRBJ1-2 TRBV5-1 TRBD1 CASSPGQSLVGYTF TGCGCCAGCAGCCCGGGACAGAGTCTAGTGGGCTACACCTTC
once TRBJ2-3 TRBV9 . CASSVGLRTSPDTQYF TGTGCCAGCAGCGTAGGTCTCCGCACTAGCCCAGATACGCAGTATTTT
. TRBJ1-5 TRBV7-8 . CASSLADAGFNQPQHF TGTGCCAGCAGCTTAGCCGACGCAGGCTTCAATCAGCCCCAGCATTTT
. TRBJ1-2 TRBV2 . CASSPPASGYTF TGTGCCAGCAGTCCCCCGGCCAGCGGCTACACCTTC
. TRBJ2-2 TRBV7-3 . CASSQLGGGPNTGELFF TGTGCCAGCAGCCAGCTAGGGGGAGGGCCTAACACCGGGGAGCTGTTTTTT